The 32 T cell receptor beta chains reported below all come from one sample, sequenced in a study of somatic mutations in cytotoxic T cells in rheumatoid arthritis. The protocol was immunoSEQ multiplex PCR, while the TCRdb copy is restricted to in-frame clones and leaves out a portion. The repertoire consists of about 4,700 clones, with just under 80% occurring once and the leading ten covering around 40%. What was sequenced was CD8+ T cells sorted from blood. Receptors were obtained from an older man with rheumatoid arthritis.

V and J are TRBV6-5 and TRBJ2-3; D remains ambiguous. Germline values: CDR1 MNHEY, CDR2 SVGAGI. The CDR3 runs to 13 residues. Trimming pared 1 base from V and 2 bases from J, leaving 4 bases between. The CDR3 DNA reads TGTGCCAGCAGTTACTTTATCACAGATACGCAGTATTTT. Its protein is CASSYFITDTQYF.

This clone has only a few counts. The CDR3 coding sequence is TGTGCCAGCAGCTCCTTGACAGGTTCCTCCTACGAGCAGTACTTC. Amino acids: CASSSLTGSSYEQYF. The genes are TRBV7-9 and TRBJ2-7, with a possible D match to TRBD1 (6 bases). The CDR3 runs to 15 residues. Germline-derived CDR1 and CDR2 are SEHNR and FQNEAQ (reference sequence). V was shortened by 4 bases and J by 0 bases, with 13 bases between the two germline ends.

The J gene is TRBJ1-1, the V gene TRBV19; TRBD1 matches at 8 bases. With V trimmed by 6 bases and J by 0 bases, 12 bases remained unmatched. Germline-derived CDR1 and CDR2 are LNHDA and SQIVND (reference sequence). This CDR3 is built from 17 residues. The CDR3 sequence: CASSPQGGWDLNTEAFF. The CDR3 region has the DNA TGTGCCAGTAGCCCACAGGGGGGGTGGGATCTGAACACTGAAGCTTTCTTT.

This clone came up a few times. The V and J genes are TRBV7-9 and TRBJ1-1; D may be TRBD1 (5 bases). CDR1 and CDR2 from the germline V gene are SEHNR and FQNEAQ (reference sequence). The ends were cut back, 5 bases at V and 8 bases at J, with 9 bases in the middle. The CDR3 loop spans 11 amino acids. As DNA, the CDR3 is TGTGCCAGCAGCAACCCAGGGGAAGCTTTCTTT. Amino acid sequence: CASSNPGEAFF.

This clone occurred a few times. The J gene is TRBJ2-1, the V gene TRBV27; 8 nucleotides agree with TRBD2. V lost 5 bases to trimming and J lost 8 bases; unmatched junction nucleotides: 8. Germline CDR1 reads MNHEY; CDR2 reads SMNVEV (reference sequence). This CDR3 contains 14 residues. The CDR3 loop is CASSSGLAFDEQFF. CDR3 DNA sequence: TGTGCCAGCAGTAGCGGACTAGCTTTCGATGAGCAGTTCTTC.

In its sample, this clone was seen once. The chain recombines TRBV5-6 with TRBJ2-7; TRBD1 matches at 10 bases. CDR1 is SGHDT and CDR2 is YYEEEE in the germline V gene. The CDR3 consists of 14 residues. Trimming took 5 bases from V and 2 from J; bases not matched to a gene: 4. CDR3 amino acids: CASSYGQGAYEQYF. As DNA, the CDR3 is TGTGCCAGCAGTTACGGACAGGGGGCCTACGAGCAGTACTTC.

A remark on this clone: The limits of the CDR3 on the DNA are not certain, so only TCRdb's listed CDR3 is given. J is TRBJ2-7 and V is TRBV11-2; TRBD2 is the table's D call and was not checked against the DNA. From its first to its last residue, the CDR3 has 15 amino acids. Germline V gives CDR1 SGHAT, CDR2 FQNNGV. CDR3 sequence reads: CASSSSGLASYEQYF.

This clone was detected a few times. The chain links TRBV19 to TRBJ1-5, with unresolved D. Germline loops: CDR1 LNHDA, CDR2 SQIVND (reference sequence). V was shortened by 0 bases and J by 6 bases, with 12 bases between the two germline ends. The CDR3 contains 15 residues. The CDR3 bases are TGTGCCAGTAGTATAGATCCCTATGTACGTCAGCCCCAGCATTTT. Encoded protein: CASSIDPYVRQPQHF. Filled out from reference TRBV19 and TRBJ1-5, the complete variable domain reads DGGITQSPKYLFRKEGQNVTLSCEQNLNHDAMYWYRQDPGQGLRLIYYSQIVNDFQKGDIAEGYSVSREKKESFPLTVTSAQKNPTAFYLCASSIDPYVRQPQHFGDGTRLSIL.

CDR3 bases: TGTGCCAGCAGTTACTTAGAGGAAGCTTTCTTT. Its translation is CASSYLEEAFF. The V gene is TRBV6-6, the J gene TRBJ1-1; D gene unclear. CDR1 is MNHNY and CDR2 is SVGAGI in the germline V gene (reference sequence). The CDR3 covers 11 residues. V was cut by 1 base and J by 8 bases, with 5 bases left in between.

In this sample, this clone turned up a few times. The chain couples TRBV4-1 to TRBJ1-4; D is perhaps TRBD1 (5 bases). V was clipped by 4 bases and J by 7 bases, with 13 bases between them. The CDR3 is made up of 14 amino acids. Germline CDR1 reads MGHRA; CDR2 reads YSYEKL. CDR3 sequence: CASSLTFRVEKLFF. The CDR3 bases are TGCGCCAGCAGCCTTACATTCAGGGTTGAAAAACTGTTTTTT.

The chain couples TRBV5-4 to TRBJ2-6; D is uncertain. The CDR3 is 15 amino acids. V lost 6 bases, J lost 0 bases, and 10 bases lay in between. The V gene's germline CDR1 is SGHNT and CDR2 YYREEE (reference sequence). CDR3 loop: CASTVIGSGANVLTF. The CDR3 DNA is TGTGCCAGCACCGTGATCGGCTCTGGGGCCAACGTCCTGACTTTC.

V usage is TRBV19 and J usage is TRBJ1-5; D gene uncertain. V lost 7 bases and J lost 2, with 18 bases in between. The CDR3 length is 16 residues. Germline lookup yields CDR1 LNHDA and CDR2 SQIVND (reference sequence). CDR3 amino acids: CASNFGGGAGNQPQHF. The DNA for the CDR3 is TGTGCCAGTAATTTTGGAGGCGGCGCCGGCAATCAGCCCCAGCATTTT. Looking up the rest from reference TRBV19 and TRBJ1-5 gives the full variable domain: DGGITQSPKYLFRKEGQNVTLSCEQNLNHDAMYWYRQDPGQGLRLIYYSQIVNDFQKGDIAEGYSVSREKKESFPLTVTSAQKNPTAFYLCASNFGGGAGNQPQHFGDGTRLSIL.

V is TRBV6-5 and J is TRBJ2-1; TRBD2 matches at 9 bases. The CDR3 has 16 residues. Germline CDR1 reads MNHEY; CDR2 reads SVGAGI. V lost 2 bases, J lost 4 bases, and 6 bases stayed unmatched. This CDR3 is CASSYGPSGTYNEQFF. Written as DNA, the CDR3 is TGTGCCAGCAGTTACGGGCCTAGCGGGACTTACAATGAGCAGTTCTTC.

This clone was seen a few times. This sequence joins TRBV7-9 and TRBJ2-1; TRBD1 might be the D (5 bases). This CDR3 has 12 residues. Germline CDR1 reads SEHNR; CDR2 reads FQNEAQ (reference sequence). V gave up 5 bases and J gave up 7 bases, with 9 bases separating them. DNA for the CDR3: TGTGCCAGCAGCCTCAGGGATAATGAGCAGTTCTTC. This sequence encodes CASSLRDNEQFF.

The chain couples TRBV5-1 to TRBJ2-5, with D tentatively TRBD2 (6 bases). The V gene's germline CDR1 is SGHRS and CDR2 YFSETQ. This CDR3 is 19 amino acids long. Trimming shortened V by 4 bases and J by 2 bases, and 27 bases separated the two germline ends. The CDR3 coding sequence is TGCGCCAGCAGCCTATCCACATTTCCCTCTCCGGGAGAGCAAGAGACCCAGTACTTC. Translating it yields CASSLSTFPSPGEQETQYF.

Here the CDR3 reads CASSQDWGLSGNTIYF. CDR3 bases: TGTGCCAGCAGCCAAGACTGGGGGCTCTCTGGAAACACCATATATTTT. This sequence joins TRBV14 and TRBJ1-3; D is perhaps TRBD1 (6 bases). The CDR3 sequence is 16 residues long. Per the germline V gene, CDR1 is SGHDN and CDR2 is FVKESK. The V end was cut by 0 bases, the J end by 0 bases, with 9 bases between. The full variable domain, completed using reference TRBV14 and TRBJ1-3, is EAGVTQFPSHSVIEKGQTVTLRCDPISGHDNLYWYRRVMGKEIKFLLHFVKESKQDESGMPNNRFLAERTGGTYSTLKVQPAELEDSGVYFCASSQDWGLSGNTIYFGEGSWLTVV.

V usage is TRBV7-9 and J usage is TRBJ2-1; D gene ambiguous. Between the trimmed V and J ends, which lost 5 bases and 0 bases, there was a span of 17 bases. The CDR3 has 17 residues. CDR1 is SEHNR, CDR2 FQNEAQ, per germline (reference sequence). The CDR3 DNA reads as TGTGCCAGCAGCCGATCGTTCGGTGCCGGCTCCTACAATGAGCAGTTCTTC. This gives the protein CASSRSFGAGSYNEQFF.

In its sample, this clone was seen once. The rearrangement uses TRBV6-1 and TRBJ2-7; the match to TRBD1 covers 9 bases. The ends lost 4 bases at V and 3 bases at J; junction bases unmatched: 4. The V gene's germline CDR1 is MNHNS and CDR2 SASEGT. This CDR3 contains 14 residues. The CDR3 spells CASSAGTGFYEQYF. For the CDR3, the DNA is TGTGCCAGCAGTGCCGGGACAGGGTTCTACGAGCAGTACTTC.

The chain is built from TRBV6-6 and TRBJ2-3; the match to TRBD2 covers 8 bases. From germline, CDR1 is MNHNY and CDR2 SVGAGI (reference sequence). Trimming took 6 bases from V and 0 from J; bases not matched to a gene: 8. The CDR3 covers 16 residues. The CDR3 reads CASSPLRGGSTDTQYF. For the CDR3, the DNA is TGTGCCAGCAGCCCCCTACGGGGGGGAAGCACAGATACGCAGTATTTT.

The chain employs TRBV27 and TRBJ2-7, with a possible D match to TRBD1 (5 bases). CDR1 is MNHEY and CDR2 is SMNVEV in the germline V gene (reference sequence). V was shortened by 0 bases and J by 1 base, with 10 bases between the two germline ends. This CDR3 has 15 residues. The CDR3 bases are TGTGCCAGCAGTTTATCAGTTCAGGGTTCCTACGAGCAGTACTTC. Amino acids: CASSLSVQGSYEQYF.

V usage is TRBV7-8 and J usage is TRBJ2-1; 9 nucleotides match TRBD2. Germline V gene data show CDR1 as SGHVS and CDR2 as FQNEAQ. The CDR3 totals 16 residues. The V gene end was trimmed by 5 bases and the J gene end by 2 bases; junction bases not matched to a gene: 7. The CDR3, as DNA: TGTGCCAGCAGCCCCCCGGGACTAGCAACCTACAATGAGCAGTTCTTC. Protein product: CASSPPGLATYNEQFF.

The chain couples TRBV7-9 to TRBJ2-7; 9 bases fit TRBD1. Trimming removed 8 bases from V and 7 bases from J; junction bases left unmatched: 6. There are 12 residues in the CDR3. In germline, CDR1 is SEHNR, CDR2 FQNEAQ (reference sequence). The CDR3 sequence: CASEGQGWEQYF. CDR3 DNA: TGTGCCAGCGAGGGACAGGGATGGGAGCAGTACTTC.

The chain carries TRBV9 and TRBJ2-2, with D possibly being TRBD2 (5 bases). The CDR3 sequence is 16 residues long. Trimming removed 3 bases from V and 2 bases from J, with 14 bases in between. Per germline, CDR1 SGDLS and CDR2 YYNGEE. The CDR3 DNA reads as TGTGCCAGCAGCGCCAGGCGGGCAGCTAACACCGGGGAGCTGTTTTTT. Residues: CASSARRAANTGELFF.

The chain recombines TRBV30 with TRBJ1-5, with 9 bases lining up with TRBD1. Germline values: CDR1 GTSNPN, CDR2 SVGIG (reference sequence). Trimming cost V 5 bases and J 6 bases; bases outside gene matches: 14. This CDR3 contains 16 residues. CDR3 in amino acids: CAWDEPGQGLFQPQHF. The CDR3 DNA reads TGTGCCTGGGATGAGCCGGGACAGGGTTTGTTTCAGCCCCAGCATTTT.

The V call is TRBV28, the J call TRBJ2-1, with TRBD1 identical over 7 bases. This CDR3 is 17 amino acids long. The germline V gene encodes CDR1 MDHEN and CDR2 SYDVKM. Trimming took 4 bases from V and 0 from J; bases not matched to a gene: 9. The CDR3 protein is CASSSVQGSGSYNEQFF. For the CDR3, the DNA is TGTGCCAGCAGTTCCGTACAGGGGAGTGGCTCCTACAATGAGCAGTTCTTC. Complete variable domain (other parts from reference TRBV28 and TRBJ2-1): DVKVTQSSRYLVKRTGEKVFLECVQDMDHENMFWYRQDPGLGLRLIYFSYDVKMKEKGDIPEGYSVSREKKERFSLILESASTNQTSMYLCASSSVQGSGSYNEQFFGPGTRLTVL.

The V call is TRBV28, the J call TRBJ1-2; D is possibly TRBD1 (5 bases). Germline assignment: CDR1 MDHEN and CDR2 SYDVKM. CDR3 length equals 13 residues. V was cut by 5 bases and J by 4 bases, with 11 bases left in between. The CDR3: CASSPPQGYGYTF. In DNA, the CDR3 is TGTGCCAGCAGTCCCCCCCAGGGCTATGGCTACACCTTC.

This chain uses TRBV19 with TRBJ2-7; no clear D gene. With 1 base removed from V and 2 bases from J, the gap between germline ends came to 6 bases. Germline values: CDR1 LNHDA, CDR2 SQIVND (reference sequence). The CDR3 is 13 amino acids. This CDR3 reads CASSIGSPYEQYF. In DNA form, the CDR3 reads TGTGCCAGTAGTATAGGCAGTCCCTACGAGCAGTACTTC.

The V and J genes are TRBV4-2 and TRBJ2-3; TRBD2 matches 10 bases. The CDR3 loop spans 16 amino acids. CDR1 is LGHNA, CDR2 YNFKEQ, per germline. The J segment lost 5 bases and the V segment lost 4 bases, leaving 9 bases of the junction unmatched. The CDR3 coding sequence is TGTGCCAGCAGCCTAAGAGCGGGAGGGCCCATAGATACGCAGTATTTT. Its protein is CASSLRAGGPIDTQYF.

The chain employs TRBV27 and TRBJ2-3, with D perhaps TRBD2 (6 bases). Looked up from germline, CDR1 is MNHEY and CDR2 is SMNVEV (reference sequence). CDR3 size: 15 residues. V lost 5 bases and J 1 base, leaving 13 bases between the germline ends. CDR3 sequence reads: CASSASSARTDTQYF. CDR3 DNA: TGTGCCAGCAGTGCCTCTAGCGCCCGCACAGATACGCAGTATTTT.

This clone appeared a single time. This chain joins TRBV9 and TRBJ1-4, with D tentatively TRBD1 (5 bases). The V gene lost 4 bases and the J gene lost 10 bases, with 8 bases spanning the gap. The CDR3 extends over 11 amino acids. The germline V gene has CDR1 SGDLS and CDR2 YYNGEE. CDR3 nucleotides: TGTGCCAGCAGCCCGGGGGGAAAACTGTTTTTT. Amino acid sequence: CASSPGGKLFF.

The chain is built from TRBV28 and TRBJ2-2; 7 bases agree with TRBD2. The CDR3 sequence is 15 residues long. V gave up 4 bases and J gave up 4 bases; unmatched junction bases: 6. The germline V gene has CDR1 MDHEN and CDR2 SYDVKM. CDR3 DNA sequence: TGTGCCAGCAGTTACCGGGGGAGGGTCACCGGGGAGCTGTTTTTT. This sequence encodes CASSYRGRVTGELFF.

Comments on this clone: One end of the junction fails to match germline, which may point to a read error. The chain carries TRBV2 and TRBJ2-7; D is ambiguous. This CDR3 is 9 amino acids long. The germline V gene encodes CDR1 SNHLY and CDR2 FYNNEI. The CDR3 DNA sequence: TGTGCCAGCAGTGAAGCTAGAAACTTC. Its translation is CASSEARNF.